These 5 T cell receptor beta chains were all obtained from the same sample, sequenced in a study of blood T cell repertoires in COVID-19. Data came from immunoSEQ multiplex PCR; TCRdb stores just in-frame clones and leaves some out. The table includes about 220,000 clones, about 79% detected once. Sequenced material: peripheral blood. The source of these receptors is a man aged 50 to 60 with active or convalescent COVID-19.

This sequence joins TRBV19 and TRBJ1-4, with 8 bases that match TRBD1. The CDR3 spans 13 residues. CDR1 is LNHDA and CDR2 is SQIVND in the germline V gene (reference sequence). V trimming: 4 bases; J trimming: 13 bases; junction bases outside the gene matches: 8. CDR3 coding DNA: TGTGCCAGTAGTACGATCGGGACAGGTCCACTGTTTTTT. Translating gives CASSTIGTGPLFF.

This rearrangement joins TRBV6-1 to TRBJ2-5; TRBD1 agrees at 8 bases. Germline CDR1 is MNHNS and CDR2 is SASEGT. The V segment lost 3 bases and the J segment 6 bases; nucleotides outside the gene matches: 6. CDR3 length: 14 residues. CDR3 sequence (DNA): TGTGCCAGCAGTGAGCGACAGGGGATAAAGACCCAGTACTTC. Encoded protein: CASSERQGIKTQYF.

The DNA for the CDR3 is TGTGCCAGCAGCCCCAGCGCAGGGGGCAATTCACCCCTCCACTTT. It is translated as CASSPSAGGNSPLHF. This chain links TRBV11-2 with TRBJ1-6; 8 nucleotides line up with TRBD1. V was clipped by 5 bases and J by 7 bases; unmatched bases: 7. Germline V gene data show CDR1 as SGHAT and CDR2 as FQNNGV. The CDR3 runs 15 residues. Based on the CDR3 plus reference TRBV11-2 and TRBJ1-6, the full variable domain is EAGVAQSPRYKIIEKRQSVAFWCNPISGHATLYWYQQILGQGPKLLIQFQNNGVVDDSQLPKDRFSAERLKGVDSTLKIQPAKLEDSAVYLCASSPSAGGNSPLHFGNGTRLTVT.

This clone was detected only a few times. The gene calls are TRBV11-3 and TRBJ2-3; no reliable D call. CDR1 SGHNT and CDR2 YENEEA come from the germline V gene. This CDR3 is 13 amino acids long. V gave up 4 bases and J gave up 1 base, with 6 bases separating them. The CDR3 loop reads CASSSGRTDTQYF. DNA for the CDR3: TGTGCCAGCAGCTCAGGCCGCACAGATACGCAGTATTTT.

Only a few counts were recorded for this clone. The CDR3 nucleotides read TGTGCCAGCAGCCCGGGACAGGGATTTGTTCATGGCTACACCTTC. Protein product: CASSPGQGFVHGYTF. V usage is TRBV6-5 and J usage is TRBJ1-2; 9 nucleotides agree with TRBD1. V was pared by 6 bases and J by 6 bases, with 11 bases of the junction left unmatched. CDR1 and CDR2 from the germline V gene are MNHEY and SVGAGI. The CDR3 extends over 15 amino acids.